Presented here are 29 T cell receptor beta chains from one specimen sequenced in a study of blood T cells in healthy people across ages. Using a J-beta primer mix together with a sample-barcoded 5' primer, a second PCR was run for roughly 7 to 11 cycles. TCRdb analysed the 5' RACE reads with MiXCR anew, one entry per CDR3 protein. The profile shows about 970,000 distinct CDR3 sequences, 51% of them singletons. Sequenced material: blood. The receptors stem from a woman aged 60 to 75 in good health.

This clonotype has a handful of counts. In DNA form, the CDR3 reads TGTGCCAGCAGTGTGACAGGGTACACTGAAGCTTTCTTT. Encoded protein: CASSVTGYTEAFF. V and J are TRBV6-1 and TRBJ1-1; 7 bases are a match to TRBD1. Germline V gene lookup returns CDR1 MNHNS and CDR2 SASEGT. CDR3 length: 13 amino acids. With 4 bases clipped from V and 3 bases from J, the junction kept 2 bases outside the gene matches.

The rearrangement uses TRBV11-2 and TRBJ2-4; TRBD2 agrees at 9 bases. The end of the DNA fits TRBJ2-7 better, so the J call may be wrong. CDR1 SGHAT and CDR2 FQNNGV come from the germline V gene. The CDR3 runs to 14 residues. The CDR3 nucleotides read TGTGCCAGCAGCTTAGCGGGACTAGCAAGCGAGCAGTACTTC. It specifies CASSLAGLASEQYF.

The CDR3 reads CASSYGVAGHYEQYF. CDR3 sequence (DNA): TGTGCCAGCAGTTACGGGGTAGCGGGACACTACGAGCAGTACTTC. This sequence joins TRBV6-5 and TRBJ2-4; TRBD2 matches 8 bases. The assigned J gene may be wrong: the sequence end matches TRBJ2-7 better. The germline V gene has CDR1 MNHEY and CDR2 SVGAGI. The CDR3 sequence is 15 residues long.

The chain carries TRBV10-2 and TRBJ2-7; maybe TRBD1 (5 bases). V was shortened by 4 bases and J by 3 bases, with 10 bases between the two germline ends. Germline CDR1 is WSHSY and CDR2 is SAAADI. This CDR3 is built from 13 residues. Here the CDR3 DNA reads TGCGCCAGCAGTGCTCAGGGTCACTACGAGCAGTACTTC. Its translation is CASSAQGHYEQYF.

This chain links TRBV24-1 with TRBJ2-5, with 8 bases that match TRBD1. This CDR3 comprises 15 residues. Germline loops: CDR1 KGHDR, CDR2 SFDVKD. J lost 11 bases, V lost 4 bases, and 14 bases had no gene match. CDR3 DNA: TGTGCCACCAGTGACCGGACAGGGTGGCACCATGAGCAGTACTTC. Its translation: CATSDRTGWHHEQYF.

In its sample, this clonotype was seen a few times. The V call is TRBV7-9, the J call TRBJ2-1; possibly TRBD1 for D (5 bases). The length of the CDR3 is 13 residues. Germline V CDR1 and CDR2: SEHNR, FQNEAQ (reference sequence). V was cut by 5 bases and J by 9 bases, with 14 bases left in between. Written as DNA, the CDR3 is TGTGCCAGCAGCGTAGATGGACAAAGTGAGCAGTTCTTC. It codes for CASSVDGQSEQFF.

CDR3: CASSQGTGGRYEQYF. Written as DNA, the CDR3 is TGCGCCAGCAGCCAAGGGACAGGGGGCCGGTACGAGCAGTACTTC. The V gene is TRBV4-1, the J gene TRBJ2-7, with 11 bases matching TRBD1. Germline CDR1 and CDR2: MGHRA and YSYEKL. The CDR3 runs 15 residues. The V segment lost 1 base and the J segment 4 bases; nucleotides outside the gene matches: 3.

V and J are TRBV27 and TRBJ2-5, with 11 bases aligning to TRBD2. Per the germline V gene, CDR1 is MNHEY and CDR2 is SMNVEV (reference sequence). J gave up 4 bases and V 5 bases, and 6 bases lay outside the gene matches. The CDR3 consists of 15 residues. The DNA of the CDR3 is TGTGCCAGCAGTAAAGATAGCGGGAGGGGAGAGACCCAGTACTTC. Amino acid sequence: CASSKDSGRGETQYF.

This chain uses TRBV30 with TRBJ1-4; D is unclear. V was clipped by 1 base and J by 5 bases, with 11 bases between them. The CDR3 extends over 14 amino acids. The germline V gene encodes CDR1 GTSNPN and CDR2 SVGIG (reference sequence). The CDR3 region is CAWSGILANEKLFF. For the CDR3, the DNA is TGTGCCTGGAGTGGGATCCTGGCGAATGAAAAACTGTTTTTT.

The chain uses TRBV12-3 or TRBV12-4 and TRBJ2-1, with 8 bases aligning to TRBD2. The ends lost 5 bases at V and 2 bases at J; junction bases unmatched: 8. The CDR3 consists of 16 residues. CDR3 protein: CASSPGGTRTYNEQFF. The CDR3 DNA sequence: TGTGCCAGCAGTCCCGGAGGGACTAGGACCTACAATGAGCAGTTCTTC.

The chain has TRBV20-1 and TRBJ1-5; D might be TRBD1 (5 bases). Germline CDR1 and CDR2: DFQATT and SNEGSKA (reference sequence). The CDR3 has 14 residues. V was trimmed by 5 bases and J by 3 bases, leaving 14 bases between them. CDR3 bases: TGCAGTGCTTACGTTCGGGGGTACAATCAGCCCCAGCATTTT. Encoded protein: CSAYVRGYNQPQHF.

J is TRBJ2-4 and V is TRBV30, with D unresolved. Germline lookup yields CDR1 GTSNPN and CDR2 SVGIG (reference sequence). V was cut by 5 bases and J by 0 bases, with 11 bases left in between. There are 14 residues in the CDR3. The CDR3 DNA is TGTGCCTGGGCAACCGGTCTAGCCAAAAACATTCAGTACTTC. Its translation is CAWATGLAKNIQYF.

The table lists this clonotype with a count of one. V gene TRBV28 combines with J gene TRBJ2-4; 7 bases line up with TRBD1. There are 14 residues in the CDR3. Germline V gene sequence: CDR1 MDHEN, CDR2 SYDVKM. V shed 4 bases and J 1 base; nucleotides not matched to a gene: 1. CDR3 protein: CASSSDRAKNIQYF. The DNA of the CDR3 is TGTGCCAGCAGTTCGGACAGGGCCAAAAACATTCAGTACTTC.

With respect to this clonotype: The germline gene is not matched at one end of the junction; a read error may be the cause. The V gene is TRBV6-5, the J gene TRBJ2-1; no firm D call. This CDR3 is 11 amino acids long. Germline CDR1 reads MNHEY; CDR2 reads SVGAGI. This chain's CDR3 is CATSASEEQFF. The CDR3 DNA reads as TGTGCCACCAGTGCCTCTGAAGAGCAGTTCTTC.

This clonotype was recorded a few times. The J gene is TRBJ2-7, the V gene TRBV20-1, with 8 bases that match TRBD1. Losses at the gene ends were 0 bases for V and 3 bases for J; bases not matched to a gene: 16. The CDR3 loop spans 18 amino acids. In germline, CDR1 is DFQATT, CDR2 SNEGSKA (reference sequence). The CDR3 coding sequence is TGCAGTGCTAGAGATATTTTAATCGTAGGACAGGGCTTCTACGAGCAGTACTTC. The encoded protein is CSARDILIVGQGFYEQYF.

In this sample, this clonotype turned up many times. V and J are TRBV29-1 and TRBJ2-7; D gene uncertain. The CDR3 extends over 12 amino acids. Trimming stripped 5 bases from V and 0 bases from J, with 8 bases between. The germline V gene has CDR1 SQVTM and CDR2 ANQGSEA. The CDR3 loop is CSVTRSSYEQYF. The CDR3 DNA reads as TGCAGCGTTACCAGGAGCTCCTACGAGCAGTACTTC.

This clonotype was counted a single time. The chain joins TRBV5-1 to TRBJ1-2; no definite D call. CDR3 length: 14 amino acids. CDR1 and CDR2 (germline): SGHRS, YFSETQ. V shed 0 bases and J shed 6 bases, with 12 bases lying between them. CDR3 in DNA: TGCGCCAGCAGCTTGGGGCCGGAGGGTGATGGCTACACCTTC. It yields the protein CASSLGPEGDGYTF.

The chain is built from TRBV5-1 and TRBJ2-5; 11 nucleotides match TRBD2. The J call is uncertain, as TRBJ2-7 better fits the DNA end. The length of the CDR3 is 16 residues. Looked up from germline, CDR1 is SGHRS and CDR2 is YFSETQ. In DNA, the CDR3 is TGCGCCAGCAGCTCGTATAGCGGGAGGGCTAATTTCGAGCAGTACTTC. Translating it yields CASSSYSGRANFEQYF.

DNA for the CDR3: TGTGCCAGCAGCCGAAAACTAGCGGAGAGCTCCTACAATGAGCAGTTCTTC. Amino acids: CASSRKLAESSYNEQFF. This chain links TRBV3-1 with TRBJ2-1, with 8 nucleotides matching TRBD2. The CDR3 is 17 residues long. Germline V gives CDR1 LGHDT, CDR2 YNNKEL (reference sequence). V trimming: 4 bases; J trimming: 0 bases; junction bases outside the gene matches: 8.

The chain uses TRBV20-1 and TRBJ2-2, with no clear D. CDR1 DFQATT and CDR2 SNEGSKA come from the germline V gene (reference sequence). This CDR3 is 14 amino acids long. Deletions cut 0 bases from V and 1 base from J, with 6 bases between. The CDR3 sequence: CSARDVQNTGELFF. As DNA, the CDR3 is TGCAGTGCTAGAGATGTACAGAACACCGGGGAGCTGTTTTTT.

The V and J genes are TRBV2 and TRBJ2-4; D perhaps matches TRBD2 (5 bases). The CDR3 contains 16 residues. Germline lookup yields CDR1 SNHLY and CDR2 FYNNEI. V was shortened by 4 bases and J by 0 bases, with 13 bases between the two germline ends. The CDR3 sequence is CASSVSGDIAKNIQYF. Written as DNA, the CDR3 is TGTGCCAGCAGTGTCTCCGGGGATATAGCCAAAAACATTCAGTACTTC.

This clonotype showed up just a few times. The gene calls are TRBV9 and TRBJ2-7, with D possibly being TRBD1 or TRBD2 (6 bases each). The CDR3 has 17 amino acids. CDR1 and CDR2 from the germline V gene are SGDLS and YYNGEE. V lost 2 bases, J lost 3 bases, and 21 bases lay in between. CDR3 bases: TGTGCCAGCAGCGTCGGCGGAACAGGGAGGCTAGTCTACGAGCAGTACTTC. Translation: CASSVGGTGRLVYEQYF.

The chain links TRBV7-2 to TRBJ1-6; 10 bases agree with TRBD1. The CDR3 sequence is 16 residues long. CDR1 and CDR2 (germline): SGHTA, FQGNSA. The trim removed 5 bases at V and 10 bases at J, leaving 11 bases unmatched. The CDR3 region has the DNA TGTGCCAGCAGCCATGGGACAGGGGTTCGACTGTCACCCCTCCACTTT. This sequence encodes CASSHGTGVRLSPLHF.

The chain joins TRBV7-9 to TRBJ2-3; 7 bases match TRBD2. With V trimmed by 1 base and J by 4 bases, 8 bases remained unmatched. The CDR3 loop spans 16 amino acids. Germline V lookup: CDR1 SEHNR, CDR2 FQNEAQ (reference sequence). This chain's CDR3 is CASSLVLGLSADTQYF. CDR3 DNA: TGTGCCAGCAGCTTAGTGTTGGGACTATCTGCAGATACGCAGTATTTT.

Comments on this clonotype: The junction departs from the called germline gene at one end, perhaps through a read error. This sequence joins TRBV28 and TRBJ1-1; D gene uncertain. The CDR3 has 16 amino acids. Germline V gene data show CDR1 as MDHEN and CDR2 as SYDVKM. CDR3 nucleotides: TGTGCCAACAGTTTATCCGTTAAGGGAGCCCGCAGTGAAGCTTTCTTT. Protein product: CANSLSVKGARSEAFF.

This clonotype has a handful of counts. This rearrangement joins TRBV29-1 to TRBJ2-1; D unresolved. CDR1 SQVTM and CDR2 ANQGSEA come from the germline V gene. This CDR3 comprises 15 residues. V was shortened by 7 bases and J by 6 bases, with 22 bases between the two germline ends. The CDR3 bases are TGCAGCGCATCCGGTTGGGCCGACTGGGGCAATGAGCAGTTCTTC. Residues: CSASGWADWGNEQFF.

The chain recombines TRBV6-5 with TRBJ1-4; TRBD1 matches 7 bases. Trimming took 8 bases from V and 5 from J; bases not matched to a gene: 14. This CDR3 is built from 16 residues. Germline V CDR1 and CDR2: MNHEY, SVGAGI. CDR3: CASGTRRGQRNEKLFF. CDR3 nucleotide sequence: TGTGCCAGCGGAACGAGGAGGGGGCAGAGAAATGAAAAACTGTTTTTT.

A few counts support this clonotype. This chain uses TRBV5-5 with TRBJ1-5; no definite D call. The germline V gene has CDR1 SGHKS and CDR2 YYEKEE (reference sequence). This CDR3 is 14 amino acids long. V was pared by 4 bases and J by 3 bases, with 11 bases between. The CDR3 loop is CASSQNSNNQPQHF. The DNA of the CDR3 is TGTGCCAGCAGCCAGAACAGTAACAATCAGCCCCAGCATTTT.

The sample holds a few counts of this clonotype. V gene TRBV4-1 combines with J gene TRBJ2-7; D not resolved. The CDR3 is 11 amino acids. Germline V gives CDR1 MGHRA, CDR2 YSYEKL. Deletions cut 2 bases from V and 6 bases from J, with 5 bases between. CDR3 loop: CASSQNSEQYF. As DNA, the CDR3 is TGCGCCAGCAGCCAAAACTCCGAGCAGTACTTC.